This T cell receptor (beta chain) was obtained from a study of shared clonotypes between healthy human individuals. None of the donors, who were healthy HIV-negative adults, had recently had acute infections or vaccinations. CDR3 size: 13 residues. Germline values: CDR1 SGHTA, CDR2 FQGNSA. The J segment lost 5 bases and the V segment lost 6 bases, leaving 3 bases of the junction unmatched. Libraries were prepared by immunoSEQ multiplex PCR; TCRdb keeps only in-frame clonotypes and omits some of them. In the table there are about 120,000 clones, about 70% of which are singletons. General study findings and limits: Larger estimated richness was generally recorded for naive subsets relative to memory subsets.

Worth noting for this clone: The antigen is undetermined.

Sequenced sample: memory CD8+ T cells sorted from blood. Subset specified: CD45RO+ cells pooled with CCR7-negative TemRA cells. This sequence originates from a woman aged 25-40 years in good health. The J gene is TRBJ2-1, the V gene TRBV7-2; 8 bases are shared with TRBD2. CDR3 nucleotides: TGTGCCAGCAGATGGCGGGAGGACAATGAGCAGTTCTTC. Its translation: CASRWREDNEQFF.